Reported below is one TCR beta chain. This could be a read error, since a much larger clone is one nucleotide away. This sample also contains other DNA sequences that code for the same CDR3. This specimen comes from a study of shared clonotypes between healthy human individuals. Study summary: With ages of 18 to 49, the donors were two women and a few men.

Every subset's genomic DNA went evenly onto several immunoSEQ plates. Produced via immunoSEQ multiplex PCR; TCRdb's table is partial and in-frame only. The sample lists about 2 million clones, roughly 94% occurring once. Germline CDR1 reads SGHDT; CDR2 reads YYEEEE. This CDR3 spans 15 amino acids. V lost 0 bases to trimming and J lost 1 base, with 11 bases between them. Sequencing was performed on naive CD4+ T cells sorted from blood. Stated subset: CD45RA+ positively selected. The TCR originated in a young man in good health. The chain uses TRBV5-6 and TRBJ2-7; D is perhaps TRBD1 (5 bases). The CDR3 nucleotides read TGTGCCAGCAGCTTGGCATCAGGGCTATCCTACGAGCAGTACTTC. This codes for CASSLASGLSYEQYF.